Shown below are 9 T cell receptor beta chains from a single sample sequenced in a study of patients and donors after allogeneic stem cell transplantation. TCRdb reprocessed the RT-PCR reads with MiXCR, giving one entry per CDR3 protein. Among approximately 200,000 distinct CDR3 sequences, around 41% were seen once, and the ten largest hold more than 9%. The sequenced sample was blood, either unsorted or a sorted T cell fraction (not recorded which). The source of these receptors is a human donor who was either an allogeneic HSCT recipient or a stem cell or donor lymphocyte infusion donor (not recorded which). It is not recorded whose cells these are; they may come from a transplant donor.

In this sample, this clonotype turned up many times. The rearrangement links TRBV12-3 or TRBV12-4 to TRBJ1-1; 8 bases map to TRBD1. CDR3 length: 15 amino acids. With 6 bases clipped from V and 4 bases from J, the junction kept 10 bases outside the gene matches. The chain's CDR3 is CASSPADRAGTEAFF. CDR3 DNA: TGTGCCAGCAGCCCCGCGGACAGGGCGGGCACTGAAGCTTTCTTT.

The J gene is TRBJ1-5, the V gene TRBV19; 10 nucleotides line up with TRBD1. Germline loops: CDR1 LNHDA, CDR2 SQIVND (reference sequence). V was clipped by 8 bases and J by 7 bases; unmatched bases: 11. The CDR3 is 15 amino acids. The CDR3 nucleotides read TGTGCCAGTCGAGAGGAGGACAGGGGGAGACAGCCCCAGCATTTT. It is translated as CASREEDRGRQPQHF.

The rearrangement joins TRBV12-3 or TRBV12-4 to TRBJ2-2, with D possibly being TRBD2 (6 bases). Trimming left V 6 bases short and J 3 bases short, with 8 bases between. This CDR3 has 13 amino acids. In DNA, the CDR3 is TGTGCCAGCAGGGCGGGGCACACCGGGGAGCTGTTTTTT. Amino acids: CASRAGHTGELFF.

The chain is built from TRBV7-3 and TRBJ2-1; D is perhaps TRBD2 (6 bases). The CDR3 length is 16 residues. Trimming left V 5 bases short and J 1 base short, with 15 bases between. Looked up from germline, CDR1 is SGHTA and CDR2 is FQGTGA. In DNA form, the CDR3 reads TGTGCCAGCAGCCCCCGTCTAGCGTTTTCCTACAATGAGCAGTTCTTC. Amino acid sequence: CASSPRLAFSYNEQFF.

This chain connects TRBV5-1 to TRBJ1-2; D gene unclear. Trimming took off 2 bases at V and 5 bases at J, with 10 bases between the two ends. Germline CDR1 SGHRS, CDR2 YFSETQ. The CDR3 is made up of 13 amino acids. The CDR3 spells CASSFGPPYGYTF. As DNA, the CDR3 is TGCGCCAGCAGCTTCGGCCCTCCGTATGGCTACACCTTC.

Only a few counts were recorded for this clonotype. The chain combines TRBV7-2 with TRBJ1-2, with 8 nucleotides matching TRBD1. The V and J ends lost 4 bases and 5 bases, in that order; junction bases with no gene match: 6. This CDR3 spans 14 amino acids. Germline-derived CDR1 and CDR2 are SGHTA and FQGNSA. The CDR3 DNA reads TGTGCCAGCAGCTATGACAGGGGTAGTTATGGCTACACCTTC. This translates into CASSYDRGSYGYTF.

This chain connects TRBV5-6 to TRBJ1-6; D may be TRBD1 (5 bases). The CDR3 consists of 16 residues. The germline V and J ends were trimmed by 4 bases and 0 bases, with 11 bases remaining between them. Germline loops: CDR1 SGHDT, CDR2 YYEEEE. As DNA, the CDR3 is TGTGCCAGCAGCCGGTACAGGAGCTCCTATAATTCACCCCTCCACTTT. This gives the protein CASSRYRSSYNSPLHF. Full variable domain (remainder filled in from reference TRBV5-6 and TRBJ1-6): DAGVTQSPTHLIKTRGQQVTLRCSPKSGHDTVSWYQQALGQGPQFIFQYYEEEERQRGNFPDRFSGHQFPNYSSELNVNALLLGDSALYLCASSRYRSSYNSPLHFGNGTRLTVT.

The chain combines TRBV28 with TRBJ1-6, with D perhaps TRBD1 (6 bases). The CDR3 is made up of 16 amino acids. Looked up from germline, CDR1 is MDHEN and CDR2 is SYDVKM. V dropped 3 bases and J dropped 5 bases, with 14 bases sitting between them. The CDR3, as DNA: TGTGCCAGCAGTTTTCGGACAGCTCTAAATAATTCACCCCTCCACTTT. Amino acid sequence: CASSFRTALNNSPLHF.

The chain uses TRBV30 and TRBJ1-1; D possibly corresponds to TRBD1 (6 bases). V dropped 3 bases and J dropped 7 bases, with 12 bases sitting between them. The CDR3 sequence is 12 residues long. The germline CDR1 and CDR2 sequences are GTSNPN and SVGIG (reference sequence). Here the CDR3 reads CAWSPRGGEAFF. The DNA for the CDR3 is TGTGCCTGGAGCCCTAGGGGGGGTGAAGCTTTCTTT.